Reported below is one T cell receptor beta chain. These data belong to a study of blood T cell repertoires in COVID-19. Study overall: Sources were T cells, B-cell-depleted T cells, or PBMCs; the material itself was cDNA or gDNA.

With 1 base removed from V and 2 bases from J, the gap between germline ends came to 6 bases. Germline CDR1 and CDR2: SEHNR and FQNEAQ (reference sequence). The CDR3 covers 13 residues. The repertoire was sequenced with immunoSEQ multiplex PCR; TCRdb's copy has only in-frame clones and lacks some. The data contain under 200,000 clones, roughly 82% of them singletons. The TCR originated in a man in his forties with acute COVID-19. The rearrangement uses TRBV7-9 and TRBJ2-7; TRBD2 is a possible D gene (5 bases). Source material: PBMCs or T cells enriched from blood (not recorded which). CDR3 region: CASSLVRAYEQYF. In DNA, the CDR3 is TGTGCCAGCAGCTTAGTGCGGGCCTACGAGCAGTACTTC.